These 29 T cell receptor beta chains originate from one sample sequenced in a study of blood T cell repertoires in COVID-19. Profiling relied on immunoSEQ multiplex PCR, and the TCRdb table lists in-frame clones only, not all of them. The sample lists 300,000 to 400,000 clones; around 82% were seen once. The sequencing input was peripheral blood. The receptor set was obtained from a man between 25 and 39 years old with active or convalescent COVID-19.

The chain uses TRBV28 and TRBJ1-3; D is ambiguous. Germline V gene lookup returns CDR1 MDHEN and CDR2 SYDVKM. V was shortened by 3 bases and J by 6 bases, with 12 bases between the two germline ends. The CDR3 runs to 14 residues. DNA for the CDR3: TGTGCCAGCAGTTTGAGGGCGGATGAAAACACCATATATTTT. Translation gives CASSLRADENTIYF.

The rearrangement joins TRBV7-9 to TRBJ2-2, with 7 bases that match TRBD1. Germline V CDR1 and CDR2: SEHNR, FQNEAQ (reference sequence). The V and J ends lost 5 bases and 0 bases, in that order; junction bases with no gene match: 6. The CDR3 is 16 amino acids. The CDR3 protein is CASSLFGTANTGELFF. For the CDR3, the DNA is TGTGCCAGCAGCCTGTTCGGGACAGCGAACACCGGGGAGCTGTTTTTT.

This chain uses TRBV4-1 with TRBJ2-2, with 7 bases fitting TRBD2. The CDR3 has 16 amino acids. Per germline, CDR1 MGHRA and CDR2 YSYEKL. Trimming cost V 2 bases and J 6 bases; bases outside gene matches: 9. CDR3 nucleotides: TGCGCCAGCAGCCAAAACCGGGACTATAGTGCCGGGGAGCTGTTTTTT. It encodes CASSQNRDYSAGELFF.

The chain combines TRBV5-6 with TRBJ1-2; 8 nucleotides line up with TRBD1. CDR1 SGHDT and CDR2 YYEEEE come from the germline V gene. V was clipped by 0 bases and J by 1 base; unmatched bases: 5. The CDR3 consists of 16 residues. The CDR3 spells CASSLGGQGNNYGYTF. The CDR3 coding sequence is TGTGCCAGCAGCTTGGGTGGACAGGGTAATAACTATGGCTACACCTTC.

The CDR3: CASSQDLGTALVYGYTF. CDR3 coding DNA: TGTGCCAGCAGCCAAGATCTCGGGACAGCCCTTGTCTATGGCTACACCTTC. This sequence joins TRBV4-2 and TRBJ1-2, with 7 bases lining up with TRBD1. The CDR3 totals 17 residues. J gave up 4 bases and V 0 bases, and 11 bases lay outside the gene matches. CDR1 and CDR2 from the germline V gene are LGHNA and YNFKEQ.

V is TRBV6-5 and J is TRBJ2-7; the D gene is possibly TRBD2 (7 bases). In germline, CDR1 is MNHEY, CDR2 SVGAGI. There are 13 residues in the CDR3. V was shortened by 8 bases and J by 6 bases, with 17 bases between the two germline ends. The CDR3 DNA reads TGTGCCAGCTGTTGGGGGGGCCCCTCCGAGCAGTACTTC. Translation: CASCWGGPSEQYF.

The gene calls are TRBV19 and TRBJ2-3; no firm D call. The germline V gene has CDR1 LNHDA and CDR2 SQIVND (reference sequence). Trimming removed 0 bases at V and 0 bases at J, with 10 bases between. This CDR3 has 16 residues. In DNA form, the CDR3 reads TGTGCCAGTAGTATAGATAGCCGGAGCAGCACAGATACGCAGTATTTT. This translates into CASSIDSRSSTDTQYF.

V and J are TRBV7-9 and TRBJ2-7; maybe TRBD1 (5 bases). The CDR3 length is 13 residues. Deletions cut 0 bases from V and 6 bases from J, with 9 bases between. The V gene's germline CDR1 is SEHNR and CDR2 FQNEAQ (reference sequence). In nucleotides, the CDR3 is TGTGCCAGCAGCTTAGCAGGGGCGCGCGAGCAGTACTTC. It is translated as CASSLAGAREQYF. Full variable domain (remainder filled in from reference TRBV7-9 and TRBJ2-7): DTGVSQNPRHKITKRGQNVTFRCDPISEHNRLYWYRQTLGQGPEFLTYFQNEAQLEKSRLLSDRFSAERPKGSFSTLEIQRTEQGDSAMYLCASSLAGAREQYFGPGTRLTVT.

This clone was detected only once. This rearrangement joins TRBV30 to TRBJ2-1, with 15 positions matching TRBD2. This CDR3 comprises 14 residues. The germline V gene has CDR1 GTSNPN and CDR2 SVGIG (reference sequence). V gave up 3 bases and J gave up 9 bases; unmatched junction bases: 3. The CDR3, as DNA: TGTGCCTGGAGGGGACTAGCGGGAGGTGCTGAGCAGTTCTTC. It is translated as CAWRGLAGGAEQFF.

The J gene is TRBJ2-3, the V gene TRBV5-5, with D maybe TRBD2 (6 bases). The CDR3 covers 16 residues. Germline V gene sequence: CDR1 SGHKS, CDR2 YYEKEE (reference sequence). Trimming left V 4 bases short and J 3 bases short, with 18 bases between. CDR3 coding DNA: TGTGCCAGCAGCCGAGACTGGGCCCGGGGGACAGATACGCAGTATTTT. Translating it yields CASSRDWARGTDTQYF.

This clone was picked up a small number of times. The chain is built from TRBV4-2 and TRBJ1-1; D not certain. Trimming removed 1 base from V and 6 bases from J, with 6 bases in between. The germline gives CDR1 LGHNA, CDR2 YNFKEQ. The CDR3 runs 12 residues. The CDR3 DNA reads TGTGCCAGCAGCCAAGCTCGAGCTGAAGCTTTCTTT. Protein sequence: CASSQARAEAFF.

This sequence joins TRBV7-3 and TRBJ2-3; possible D gene TRBD2, 7 bases. The germline V and J ends were trimmed by 2 bases and 3 bases, with 12 bases remaining between them. Germline values: CDR1 SGHTA, CDR2 FQGTGA. The CDR3 has 15 residues. In DNA form, the CDR3 reads TGTGCCAGCAGCTTAGTGGGAGGGGGTACAGATACGCAGTATTTT. Residues: CASSLVGGGTDTQYF.

The chain combines TRBV5-5 with TRBJ1-6; tentatively, D is TRBD1 (5 bases). V was cut by 0 bases and J by 9 bases, with 10 bases left in between. This CDR3 comprises 14 residues. Germline V gene sequence: CDR1 SGHKS, CDR2 YYEKEE (reference sequence). CDR3 sequence: CASSLGQGGSPLHF. CDR3 bases: TGTGCCAGCAGCTTGGGTCAGGGCGGTTCACCCCTCCACTTT.

The chain is built from TRBV10-3 and TRBJ2-4; 10 bases line up with TRBD2. There are 15 residues in the CDR3. CDR1 is ENHRY and CDR2 is SYGVKD in the germline V gene. With 0 bases clipped from V and 6 bases from J, the junction kept 2 bases outside the gene matches. CDR3 nucleotide sequence: TGTGCCATCAGTGAGTCGACTAGCGGGCCAAACATTCAGTACTTC. Protein: CAISESTSGPNIQYF.

This clone was found once. The chain recombines TRBV19 with TRBJ2-2; 10 positions agree with TRBD2. The junction had 9 bases not matched to a gene; V was cut back by 4 bases and J by 7 bases. CDR3 length equals 16 residues. Germline CDR1 reads LNHDA; CDR2 reads SQIVND (reference sequence). The CDR3 sequence is CASSTPLAGVIGELFF. CDR3 in DNA: TGTGCCAGTAGTACCCCGCTAGCGGGGGTGATCGGGGAGCTGTTTTTT.

The rearrangement links TRBV3-1 (or the pseudogene TRBV3-2) to TRBJ1-2; a possible D gene is TRBD1 (5 bases). Germline V gene lookup returns CDR1 LGHDT and CDR2 YNNKEL (reference sequence). There are 13 residues in the CDR3. V was pared by 0 bases and J by 7 bases, with 9 bases between. CDR3 in DNA: TGTGCCAGCAGCCAAGACCGGGGGTCTGGCTACACCTTC. As protein: CASSQDRGSGYTF.

The chain is built from TRBV5-5 and TRBJ1-1; TRBD1 is a possible D gene (5 bases). The V end lost 4 bases, the J end lost 5 bases, and 21 bases lay between the germline ends. Germline V CDR1 and CDR2: SGHKS, YYEKEE (reference sequence). The CDR3 covers 16 residues. The CDR3 bases are TGTGCCAGCAGCGATGGGGGGAAAATTAAAGCGACTGAAGCTTTCTTT. It is translated as CASSDGGKIKATEAFF.

This sequence joins TRBV5-8 and TRBJ1-2; D gene ambiguous. In germline, CDR1 is SGHTS, CDR2 YDEGEE. Trimming stripped 0 bases from V and 11 bases from J, with 14 bases between. The length of the CDR3 is 13 residues. The CDR3 DNA is TGTGCCAGCAGCTTGGTTACAGTGGGCATGTACACCTTC. Translated: CASSLVTVGMYTF. The full variable domain, with the rest looked up from reference TRBV5-8 and TRBJ1-2, is EAGVTQSPTHLIKTRGQQATLRCSPISGHTSVYWYQQALGLGLQFLLWYDEGEERNRGNFPPRFSGRQFPNYSSELNVNALELEDSALYLCASSLVTVGMYTFGSGTRLTVV.

The V gene is TRBV28, the J gene TRBJ1-2, with D possibly being TRBD1 (6 bases). The CDR3 loop spans 13 amino acids. Germline CDR1 is MDHEN and CDR2 is SYDVKM. Trimming shortened V by 3 bases and J by 6 bases, and 11 bases separated the two germline ends. The CDR3 DNA sequence: TGTGCCAGCAGTTTGGTGACAGGCGATGGCTACACCTTC. Protein: CASSLVTGDGYTF.

The chain's CDR3 is CASSLSEGQPQHF. The CDR3 DNA follows: TGTGCCAGCAGTTTAAGCGAAGGTCAGCCCCAGCATTTT. The chain joins TRBV12-3 or TRBV12-4 to TRBJ1-5; the D is unclear. This CDR3 is 13 amino acids long. V was shortened by 2 bases and J by 6 bases, with 8 bases between the two germline ends.

This clone has more than one count but fewer than ten. This sequence joins TRBV9 and TRBJ1-5, with D unclear. The CDR3 covers 14 residues. The germline gives CDR1 SGDLS, CDR2 YYNGEE. The ends were cut back, 4 bases at V and 6 bases at J, with 14 bases in the middle. CDR3 sequence: CASSLRGGPQPQHF. The CDR3 DNA sequence: TGTGCCAGCAGCCTTAGAGGAGGTCCTCAGCCCCAGCATTTT. Combining the CDR3 with reference TRBV9 and TRBJ1-5 gives the whole variable domain DSGVTQTPKHLITATGQRVTLRCSPRSGDLSVYWYQQSLDQGLQFLIQYYNGEERAKGNILERFSAQQFPDLHSELNLSSLELGDSALYFCASSLRGGPQPQHFGDGTRLSIL.

In its sample, this clone was seen once. The chain carries TRBV4-3 and TRBJ1-3; a weak D match, TRBD1 (5 bases). CDR1 is LGHNA, CDR2 YSLEER, per germline. This CDR3 region has 16 residues. The ends were cut back, 1 base at V and 1 base at J, with 11 bases in the middle. Here the CDR3 reads CASSQGDSFSGNTIYF. CDR3 DNA: TGCGCCAGCAGCCAAGGTGACAGTTTTTCTGGAAACACCATATATTTT.

The V call is TRBV28, the J call TRBJ1-2; D remains ambiguous. Germline V gives CDR1 MDHEN, CDR2 SYDVKM. The CDR3 runs to 14 residues. Deletions cut 2 bases from V and 0 bases from J, with 7 bases between. The CDR3 region is CASSLPLANYGYTF. CDR3 bases: TGTGCCAGCAGTTTACCTCTAGCTAACTATGGCTACACCTTC.

The V and J genes are TRBV7-6 and TRBJ2-1, with TRBD2 as a possible D gene (6 bases). Looked up from germline, CDR1 is SGHVS and CDR2 is FNYEAQ. V lost 5 bases, J lost 3 bases, and 14 bases lay in between. The CDR3 contains 15 residues. In DNA, the CDR3 is TGTGCCAGCAGCGGAGGGTGGGGGGACTACAATGAGCAGTTCTTC. Translating it yields CASSGGWGDYNEQFF.

The chain links TRBV28 to TRBJ2-3; no firm D call. The length of the CDR3 is 16 residues. V was cut by 5 bases and J by 2 bases, with 17 bases left in between. Germline CDR1 and CDR2: MDHEN and SYDVKM. The CDR3 DNA reads TGTGCCAGCAGTACCCCCGCCAGTCCGTACACAGATACGCAGTATTTT. The encoded protein is CASSTPASPYTDTQYF.

This rearrangement joins TRBV24-1 to TRBJ1-5; D may be TRBD1 (6 bases). The V end lost 9 bases, the J end lost 4 bases, and 15 bases lay between the germline ends. Per germline, CDR1 KGHDR and CDR2 SFDVKD. The CDR3 is 14 amino acids. The DNA of the CDR3 is TGTGCCACCGCGACAGGACTTCTTAATCAGCCCCAGCATTTT. As protein: CATATGLLNQPQHF.

The chain is built from TRBV19 and TRBJ1-5; TRBD1 agrees at 8 bases. V lost 5 bases to trimming and J lost 5 bases; unmatched junction nucleotides: 5. Looked up from germline, CDR1 is LNHDA and CDR2 is SQIVND (reference sequence). This CDR3 region has 14 residues. CDR3 region: CASSSQGADQPQHF. CDR3 DNA sequence: TGTGCCAGTAGTTCCCAGGGGGCGGATCAGCCCCAGCATTTT.

This CDR3 reads CASSESGGGALNEQFF. The CDR3 DNA follows: TGTGCCAGCAGTGAATCGGGCGGGGGGGCTCTCAATGAGCAGTTCTTC. The chain employs TRBV2 and TRBJ2-1; 9 nucleotides line up with TRBD2. With 2 bases clipped from V and 6 bases from J, the junction kept 8 bases outside the gene matches. The CDR3 length is 16 residues. Per the germline V gene, CDR1 is SNHLY and CDR2 is FYNNEI.

The chain links TRBV6-2 or TRBV6-3 to TRBJ2-5, with D uncertain. CDR1 and CDR2 from the germline V gene are MNHEY and SVGEGT. This CDR3 spans 14 amino acids. Deletions cut 0 bases from V and 3 bases from J, with 8 bases between. The CDR3 nucleotides read TGTGCCAGCAGTTACTCGATTCTAAAAGAGACCCAGTACTTC. It codes for CASSYSILKETQYF.